The rows below give T cell receptor beta chains drawn from one sample of a study of beta chain features in type 1 diabetes. Sequenced by immunoSEQ multiplex PCR; TCRdb stores in-frame clones only, minus some. The table records 200,000 to 250,000 clones, around 10% of them present only once. Sample: naive CD4+ T cells from blood. Every receptor here comes from a young woman in good health. Both conserved end residues are part of each CDR3. D genes are given only for firm matches. Clone size is stated in some rows and not others, as once, few, many or a class when expanded.

D,size,V,J,DNA,CDR3
TRBD1,.,TRBV7-9,TRBJ1-4,TGTGCCAGCAGCCCCGAGTTGACAGGGGGCTTGGAAAAACTGTTTTTT,CASSPELTGGLEKLFF
TRBD1,.,TRBV5-5,TRBJ1-4,TGTGCCAGTACAGGGGGCCACGGTACACTGTTTTTT,CASTGGHGTLFF
TRBD1,many,TRBV5-1,TRBJ2-1,TGCGCCAGCGTCACCCGGACAGGGGAAGGAGAGCAGTTCTTC,CASVTRTGEGEQFF
TRBD1,few,TRBV4-1,TRBJ2-1,TGCGCCAGCAGCCAATACCCGGGACAGGGGGTAAATGAGCAGTTCTTC,CASSQYPGQGVNEQFF
TRBD2,.,TRBV29-1,TRBJ2-5,TGCAGCGGGGGACTAGCGGGAGAAGAGACCCAGTACTTC,CSGGLAGEETQYF
.,few,TRBV29-1,TRBJ1-2,TGCAGCGTTGAATCACAGACTGACAGTTATGGCTACACCTTC,CSVESQTDSYGYTF
.,.,TRBV10-3,TRBJ1-6,TGTGCCATCACTCGCGACTCTGAGGGCTCACCCCTCCACTTT,CAITRDSEGSPLHF
.,few,TRBV2,TRBJ2-1,TGTGCCAGCAGTGGAAGCTCATGGGAGGAGCAGTTCTTC,CASSGSSWEEQFF
TRBD1,.,TRBV18,TRBJ2-3,TGTGCCAGCTCACCACCGACAGGGGAGAGAGATACGCAGTATTTT,CASSPPTGERDTQYF
.,few,TRBV6-4,TRBJ2-1,TGTGCCAGCAGTGACTCCGGACTGGGCAATGAGCAGTTCTTC,CASSDSGLGNEQFF
.,few,TRBV6-6,TRBJ2-1,TGTGCCAGCAGCTACGCTGACTCCCGTCCTGAGCAGTTCTTC,CASSYADSRPEQFF
TRBD1,.,TRBV29-1,TRBJ1-1,TGCAGCGTTATCCGGGACAGTCCTGAAGCTTTCTTT,CSVIRDSPEAFF
.,few,TRBV5-4,TRBJ2-7,TGTGCCAGCAGCCCGGGGGGCAGGGACCACGAGCAGTACTTC,CASSPGGRDHEQYF
TRBD1,.,TRBV2,TRBJ1-1,TGTGCCAGCAGCTTACGAACCGGGACAGGGAACACTGAAGCTTTCTTT,CASSLRTGTGNTEAFF
TRBD2,many,TRBV7-9,TRBJ2-7,TGTGCCAGCAGCTTACTAGCGGGAGAGTCCTACGAGCAGTACTTC,CASSLLAGESYEQYF
TRBD2,few,TRBV7-9,TRBJ2-1,TGTGCCAGCACCCTAGCGAGGGCTAGCGGGGGACTTACTGAGCAGTTCTTC,CASTLARASGGLTEQFF
.,few,TRBV6-6,TRBJ1-4,TGTGCCAGCAGCCCCCGATCCGGGACTAATGAAAAACTGTTTTTT,CASSPRSGTNEKLFF
.,.,TRBV10-3,TRBJ2-1,TGTGCCATCAGTAGAGCAGCCGGGACACCCCTAGAAAATGAGCAGTTCTTC,CAISRAAGTPLENEQFF
.,many,TRBV18,TRBJ2-2,TGTGCCAGCTCACCACGCGGCAGGGCGACCGGGGAGCTGTTTTTT,CASSPRGRATGELFF
TRBD1,few,TRBV7-9,TRBJ2-7,TGTGCCAGCAGCTTAGATGGACAGGGCGAGCAGTACTTC,CASSLDGQGEQYF
.,few,TRBV6-6,TRBJ2-7,TGTGCCAGCAGTAGGGGCAACCACGAGCAGTACTTC,CASSRGNHEQYF
.,.,TRBV5-5,TRBJ1-5,TGTGCCAGCAGCTTGTGGTGGGAGGTCAATCAGCCCCAGCATTTT,CASSLWWEVNQPQHF
.,.,TRBV30,TRBJ2-1,TGTGCCTGGGAACAAACAGGGTTCGGCGAGAATGAGCAGTTCTTC,CAWEQTGFGENEQFF
TRBD1,few,TRBV25-1,TRBJ1-2,TGTGCCAGCAGTGAAGCCGGCAGGGGGGATGGCTACACCTTC,CASSEAGRGDGYTF
TRBD1,few,TRBV5-6,TRBJ2-1,TGTGCCAGCAGCTTCGGGACAGGGAACAATGAGCAGTTCTTC,CASSFGTGNNEQFF
.,few,TRBV6-5,TRBJ2-7,TGTGCCAGCAGTTCCGGGAATTCCTACGAGCAGTACTTC,CASSSGNSYEQYF
.,.,TRBV10-3,TRBJ2-1,TGTGCCATCAGTGAGTCGACGCGGGGTTCCCTCTACAATGAGCAGTTCTTC,CAISESTRGSLYNEQFF
.,few,TRBV7-8,TRBJ2-1,TGTGCCAGCAGCTTAGCTGAGGGAGGTTTTTACAATGAGCAGTTCTTC,CASSLAEGGFYNEQFF
TRBD2,.,TRBV5-1,TRBJ2-5,TGCGCCAGCAGCTTGGGGCTAGCGGGGGATGGTGAGACCCAGTACTTC,CASSLGLAGDGETQYF
.,few,TRBV18,TRBJ1-2,TGTGCCAGCTCACGGACAGCTAATAACTATGGCTACACCTTC,CASSRTANNYGYTF
.,few,TRBV6-1,TRBJ1-1,TGTGCCAGCATGGGACACCAACGGGGTGAAGCTTTCTTT,CASMGHQRGEAFF
TRBD2,.,TRBV7-7,TRBJ2-1,TGTGCTAGCAGCTCGGGGGGTCGTGAGCAGTTCTTC,CASSSGGREQFF
.,.,TRBV6-1,TRBJ2-1,TGTGCCAGCAGTGAAGGTGATAGCTCCTACAATGAGCAGTTCTTC,CASSEGDSSYNEQFF
.,few,TRBV5-6,TRBJ1-4,TGTGCCAGCAGCTTGGGAACAGGGTTTCGTGAAAAACTGTTTTTT,CASSLGTGFREKLFF
TRBD1,few,TRBV27,TRBJ2-2,TGTGCCAGCAGTTCCCGACAGGGTTGGACCGGGGAGCTGTTTTTT,CASSSRQGWTGELFF
.,few,TRBV5-1,TRBJ2-1,TGCGCCAGCAGCTTTGGCAGGGGAAGTGATGAGCAGTTCTTC,CASSFGRGSDEQFF